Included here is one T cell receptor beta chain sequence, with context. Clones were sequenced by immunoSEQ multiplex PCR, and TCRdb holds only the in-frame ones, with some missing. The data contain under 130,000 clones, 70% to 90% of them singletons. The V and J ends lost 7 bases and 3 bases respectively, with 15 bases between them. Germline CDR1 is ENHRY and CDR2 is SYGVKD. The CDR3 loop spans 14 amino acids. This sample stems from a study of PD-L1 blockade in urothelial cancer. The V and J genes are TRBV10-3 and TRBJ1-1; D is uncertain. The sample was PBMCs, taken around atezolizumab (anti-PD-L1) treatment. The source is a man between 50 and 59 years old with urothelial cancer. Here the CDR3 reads CAINTKIGDTEAFF. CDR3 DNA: TGTGCCATCAACACCAAAATCGGGGACACTGAAGCTTTCTTT.